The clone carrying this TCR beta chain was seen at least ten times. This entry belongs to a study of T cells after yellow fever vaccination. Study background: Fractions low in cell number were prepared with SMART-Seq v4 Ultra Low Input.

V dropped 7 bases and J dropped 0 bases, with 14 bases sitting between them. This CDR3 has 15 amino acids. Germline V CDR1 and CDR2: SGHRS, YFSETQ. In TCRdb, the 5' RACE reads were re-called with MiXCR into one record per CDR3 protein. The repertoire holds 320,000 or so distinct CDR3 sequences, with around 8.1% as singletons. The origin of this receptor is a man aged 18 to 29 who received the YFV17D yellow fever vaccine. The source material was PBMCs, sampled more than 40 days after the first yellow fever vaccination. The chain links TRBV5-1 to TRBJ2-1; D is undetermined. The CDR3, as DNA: TGCGCCAGCCGCTCGACTCTTAGCTCCTACAATGAGCAGTTCTTC. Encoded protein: CASRSTLSSYNEQFF.